These 26 T cell receptor beta chains were sequenced from one sample in a study of PD-1 blockade in classical Hodgkin lymphoma. Clones were read by immunoSEQ multiplex PCR, and TCRdb kept only the in-frame ones, dropping some. The table records around 28,000 clones, approximately 82% of them present only once. Every patient was affected by relapse after autologous stem cell transplantation, while exposure to brentuximab vedotin was not uniform. The sample in question was peripheral blood mononuclear cells (PBMCs), obtained before the second cycle of nivolumab. All receptors derive from a human donor with classical Hodgkin lymphoma.

This chain connects TRBV28 to TRBJ2-7; D perhaps matches TRBD2 (7 bases). The CDR3 length is 14 residues. Trimming left V 5 bases short and J 7 bases short, with 18 bases between. The germline V gene has CDR1 MDHEN and CDR2 SYDVKM. The CDR3 DNA reads TGTGCCAGCAGTGAACCGGGGGGCGCGGGTGAGCAGTACTTC. It is translated as CASSEPGGAGEQYF.

In regard to this clone: Its ends do not fully match the called genes, so a read error is possible. The V gene is TRBV6-1, the J gene TRBJ2-3; TRBD1 might be the D (6 bases). Germline CDR1 is MNHNS and CDR2 is SASEGT. This CDR3 spans 12 amino acids. The CDR3 spells CASSATGTRGNF. CDR3 nucleotide sequence: TGTGCCAGCAGTGCTACCGGGACAAGGGGCAATTTT.

The chain couples TRBV30 to TRBJ1-1; D remains unclear. The CDR3 length is 13 residues. Trimming removed 2 bases from V and 4 bases from J, with 11 bases in between. CDR1 and CDR2 (germline): GTSNPN, SVGIG (reference sequence). CDR3 amino acids: CAWSPGRATEAFF. The CDR3 DNA follows: TGTGCCTGGAGTCCAGGACGGGCCACTGAAGCTTTCTTT.

Only a few counts were recorded for this clone. CDR3 bases: TGTGCCAGCAGTTACTCGAAGCGGGGGGCAACCTACGAGCAGTACGTC. Translating gives CASSYSKRGATYEQYV. The rearrangement links TRBV6-5 to TRBJ2-7, with TRBD2 identical over 9 bases. Germline V gene data show CDR1 as MNHEY and CDR2 as SVGAGI. Trimming cost V 0 bases and J 2 bases; bases outside gene matches: 5. The CDR3 runs to 16 residues.

This chain uses TRBV27 with TRBJ1-2; D is ambiguous. V was cut by 0 bases and J by 6 bases, with 8 bases left in between. The V gene's germline CDR1 is MNHEY and CDR2 SMNVEV (reference sequence). This CDR3 contains 13 residues. CDR3 sequence (DNA): TGTGCCAGCAGTTTATCCCAAAGAAATGGCTACACCTTC. It encodes CASSLSQRNGYTF.

V usage is TRBV6-5 and J usage is TRBJ2-7; 11 bases agree with TRBD2. CDR1 and CDR2 from the germline V gene are MNHEY and SVGAGI. This CDR3 has 16 amino acids. V was pared by 0 bases and J by 2 bases, with 3 bases of the junction left unmatched. CDR3 bases: TGTGCCAGCAGTTACTCCCTAGCGGGGGGCGCCTACGAGCAGTACTTC. Translation gives CASSYSLAGGAYEQYF.

The V call is TRBV9, the J call TRBJ2-5; 10 bases match TRBD2. CDR1 and CDR2 (germline): SGDLS, YYNGEE. This CDR3 region has 14 residues. Unmatched junction bases numbered 6, after V lost 3 bases and J lost 7 bases. CDR3 amino acids: CASSGLAGLTTQYF. The DNA for the CDR3 is TGTGCCAGCAGCGGACTAGCGGGTCTGACGACCCAGTACTTC.

This clone qualifies as medium-sized. J is TRBJ1-4 and V is TRBV19; D not resolved. Germline lookup yields CDR1 LNHDA and CDR2 SQIVND (reference sequence). The V and J ends lost 7 bases and 11 bases respectively, with 11 bases between them. The length of the CDR3 is 11 residues. The DNA of the CDR3 is TGTGCCAGTACCTCACGGGAGAAACTGTTTTTT. This gives the protein CASTSREKLFF.

This chain joins TRBV5-1 and TRBJ1-3; 10 nucleotides line up with TRBD1. The length of the CDR3 is 16 residues. Germline V gene data show CDR1 as SGHRS and CDR2 as YFSETQ. The trim removed 3 bases at V and 2 bases at J, leaving 5 bases unmatched. Here the CDR3 DNA reads TGCGCCAGCAGCTACCCCGGGACAGGGGCTGGAAACACCATATATTTT. It encodes CASSYPGTGAGNTIYF.

The CDR3, as DNA: TGTGCCAGCAGCGTAGGATCGCAGGTCAAAGAGACCCAGTACTTC. Residues: CASSVGSQVKETQYF. The chain recombines TRBV9 with TRBJ2-5; no definite D call. Trimming took 0 bases from V and 3 from J, leaving 12 bases between them. CDR3 length: 15 amino acids. Germline lookup yields CDR1 SGDLS and CDR2 YYNGEE.

The chain links TRBV5-8 to TRBJ2-7, with TRBD1 matching over 9 bases. Germline CDR1 SGHTS, CDR2 YDEGEE. V lost 2 bases, J lost 3 bases, and 6 bases stayed unmatched. This CDR3 contains 15 residues. CDR3 sequence reads: CASSFRDRDLYEQYV. In DNA, the CDR3 is TGTGCCAGCAGCTTCCGGGACAGGGACCTCTACGAGCAGTACGTC.

The CDR3 nucleotides are TGTGCCAGCAGTATAGGTGGTCCAGCCTCAGCTTTCTTT. It specifies CASSIGGPASAFF. The chain employs TRBV7-9 and TRBJ1-1; D is ambiguous. Looked up from germline, CDR1 is SEHNR and CDR2 is FQNEAQ (reference sequence). V lost 6 bases and J lost 10, with 18 bases in between. This CDR3 comprises 13 residues.

V is TRBV28 and J is TRBJ2-3; D remains unclear. V was clipped by 5 bases and J by 5 bases, with 8 bases between them. This CDR3 comprises 12 residues. The germline V gene encodes CDR1 MDHEN and CDR2 SYDVKM. The CDR3 region has the DNA TGTGCCAGCAGTGTTCCAGGAGATACGCAGTATTTT. Protein sequence: CASSVPGDTQYF.

The chain recombines TRBV4-2 with TRBJ1-6; D is possibly TRBD1 (6 bases). This CDR3 is 17 amino acids long. V dropped 0 bases and J dropped 14 bases, with 23 bases sitting between them. CDR1 and CDR2 from the germline V gene are LGHNA and YNFKEQ. CDR3 nucleotide sequence: TGTGCCAGCAGCCAAGAGTTTGGGGCAGGGGATTTCAGGGCCCTCCACTTT. Its translation is CASSQEFGAGDFRALHF.

This clone was recorded a few times. The V call is TRBV28, the J call TRBJ2-5; 14 bases are a match to TRBD2. CDR1 is MDHEN and CDR2 is SYDVKM in the germline V gene. V shed 1 base and J 5 bases; nucleotides not matched to a gene: 3. CDR3 length equals 16 residues. The chain's CDR3 is CASSLSGLAGVETQYF. In DNA, the CDR3 is TGTGCCAGCAGTTTATCGGGACTAGCGGGGGTGGAGACCCAGTACTTC. Supplemented by reference TRBV28 and TRBJ2-5, the full variable domain reads DVKVTQSSRYLVKRTGEKVFLECVQDMDHENMFWYRQDPGLGLRLIYFSYDVKMKEKGDIPEGYSVSREKKERFSLILESASTNQTSMYLCASSLSGLAGVETQYFGPGTRLLVL.

The chain has TRBV18 and TRBJ2-1; D is perhaps TRBD2 (6 bases). V lost 0 bases to trimming and J lost 8 bases, with 11 bases between them. Germline V CDR1 and CDR2: KGHSH, LQKENI. The CDR3 contains 14 residues. The CDR3 protein is CASSPPNGGDEQFF. DNA for the CDR3: TGTGCCAGCTCACCACCGAACGGGGGTGATGAGCAGTTCTTC.

The V and J genes are TRBV27 and TRBJ2-2; 8 bases line up with TRBD1. Germline V lookup: CDR1 MNHEY, CDR2 SMNVEV (reference sequence). Trimming took 6 bases from V and 7 from J; bases not matched to a gene: 4. The CDR3 runs 13 residues. The CDR3 bases are TGTGCCAGCAGGACAGGGGAGGACGGGGAGCTGTTTTTT. The encoded protein is CASRTGEDGELFF.

The V call is TRBV5-6, the J call TRBJ2-7, with unresolved D. The CDR3 is made up of 14 amino acids. With 0 bases removed from V and 0 bases from J, the gap between germline ends came to 7 bases. Germline V gene sequence: CDR1 SGHDT, CDR2 YYEEEE. Written as DNA, the CDR3 is TGTGCCAGCAGCTTGGATGCCAGCTCCTACGAGCAGTACTTC. It encodes CASSLDASSYEQYF.

This clone was counted a single time. V is TRBV9 and J is TRBJ2-7, with D possibly being TRBD1 (5 bases). The germline gives CDR1 SGDLS, CDR2 YYNGEE. The ends were cut back, 4 bases at V and 4 bases at J, with 21 bases in the middle. This CDR3 comprises 16 residues. CDR3 sequence (DNA): TGTGCCAGCAGCCCTCAGTCAGCAGGGTTATGGTACGAGCAGTACTTC. Amino acid sequence: CASSPQSAGLWYEQYF.

The chain uses TRBV28 and TRBJ1-6, with D perhaps TRBD1 (5 bases). The CDR3 is 17 residues long. CDR1 is MDHEN, CDR2 SYDVKM, per germline. V lost 2 bases to trimming and J lost 10 bases, with 21 bases between them. The CDR3 coding sequence is TGTGCCAGCAGTTTAGGTCCCCAGGCAGGGCGGAAATCACCCCTCCACTTT. Translation: CASSLGPQAGRKSPLHF.

The V call is TRBV18, the J call TRBJ1-3; D is perhaps TRBD1 (5 bases). Germline CDR1 reads KGHSH; CDR2 reads LQKENI. The CDR3 extends over 16 amino acids. V lost 3 bases and J 3 bases, leaving 15 bases between the germline ends. In nucleotides, the CDR3 is TGTGCCAGCTCACCGGAAGGGCCGGGGCGTGGAAACACCATATATTTT. This gives the protein CASSPEGPGRGNTIYF.

The chain carries TRBV28 and TRBJ1-4; TRBD1 matches 8 bases. The germline V gene has CDR1 MDHEN and CDR2 SYDVKM. V trimming: 6 bases; J trimming: 7 bases; junction bases outside the gene matches: 10. The CDR3 sequence is 15 residues long. The CDR3 coding sequence is TGTGCCAGCAGCGCTATGACAGGGGTTGGTGAAAAACTGTTTTTT. This gives the protein CASSAMTGVGEKLFF.

This clone was recorded a few times. The chain carries TRBV4-2 and TRBJ1-6; tentative D call: TRBD1 (5 bases). Germline values: CDR1 LGHNA, CDR2 YNFKEQ. The CDR3 extends over 16 amino acids. Trimming shortened V by 0 bases and J by 11 bases, and 17 bases separated the two germline ends. The CDR3 region has the DNA TGTGCCAGCAGCCAAGAATCGGGGGAGGGGTTCGCACCCCTCCACTTT. It is translated as CASSQESGEGFAPLHF.

The gene calls are TRBV6-5 and TRBJ2-7, with D maybe TRBD1 (6 bases). The CDR3 consists of 14 residues. Germline assignment: CDR1 MNHEY and CDR2 SVGAGI. Deletions cut 2 bases from V and 6 bases from J, with 14 bases between. The CDR3 region has the DNA TGTGCCAGCAGTTACGAACGGTCCAGGGGCGAGCAGTACTTC. Its translation is CASSYERSRGEQYF.

The rearrangement uses TRBV19 and TRBJ2-2, with D unresolved. CDR1 is LNHDA and CDR2 is SQIVND in the germline V gene (reference sequence). The CDR3 sequence is 13 residues long. The V end lost 4 bases, the J end lost 3 bases, and 6 bases lay between the germline ends. The chain's CDR3 is CASSRHHTGELFF. The CDR3 DNA is TGTGCCAGTAGTAGGCACCACACCGGGGAGCTGTTTTTT. Full variable domain (remainder filled in from reference TRBV19 and TRBJ2-2): DGGITQSPKYLFRKEGQNVTLSCEQNLNHDAMYWYRQDPGQGLRLIYYSQIVNDFQKGDIAEGYSVSREKKESFPLTVTSAQKNPTAFYLCASSRHHTGELFFGEGSRLTVL.

The V and J genes are TRBV2 and TRBJ2-4; 7 bases fit TRBD2. V shed 8 bases and J 0 bases; nucleotides not matched to a gene: 4. This CDR3 contains 14 residues. The V gene's germline CDR1 is SNHLY and CDR2 FYNNEI. The CDR3 here is CASWGRGAKNIQYF. In DNA, the CDR3 is TGTGCCAGCTGGGGGAGGGGAGCCAAAAACATTCAGTACTTC.